Listed here are 5 T cell receptor beta chains from one sample, sequenced in a study of blood T cell repertoires in COVID-19. Clones were read by immunoSEQ multiplex PCR, and TCRdb kept only the in-frame ones, dropping some. The sample records approximately 91,000 clones, 75% to 85% being singletons. The sequenced material came from peripheral blood. All receptors derive from a human donor in a cohort sampled during active COVID-19.

The chain couples TRBV9 to TRBJ2-7, with D unresolved. Per germline, CDR1 SGDLS and CDR2 YYNGEE. The CDR3 runs to 14 residues. V lost 4 bases and J lost 0, with 11 bases in between. The CDR3 region is CASSLYPGSYEQYF. CDR3 nucleotides: TGTGCCAGCAGCCTTTACCCGGGCTCCTACGAGCAGTACTTC.

This clone was seen once. The chain combines TRBV7-9 with TRBJ2-3, with 8 bases matching TRBD2. With 5 bases clipped from V and 2 bases from J, the junction kept 9 bases outside the gene matches. There are 16 residues in the CDR3. CDR1 and CDR2 (germline): SEHNR, FQNEAQ (reference sequence). CDR3 protein: CASSPLAEFFTDTQYF. In nucleotides, the CDR3 is TGTGCCAGCAGCCCACTAGCGGAGTTCTTCACAGATACGCAGTATTTT.

The V call is TRBV18, the J call TRBJ2-7; a possible D gene is TRBD2 (6 bases). CDR3 length: 14 residues. Per the germline V gene, CDR1 is KGHSH and CDR2 is LQKENI. V dropped 5 bases and J dropped 1 base, with 12 bases sitting between them. The chain's CDR3 is CASSAPGLSYEQYF. The CDR3 DNA sequence: TGTGCCAGCTCAGCCCCGGGACTTTCCTACGAGCAGTACTTC.

The sample holds a few counts of this clone. V and J are TRBV7-8 and TRBJ2-7, with TRBD2 identical over 7 bases. The V and J ends lost 1 base and 2 bases, in that order; junction bases with no gene match: 8. CDR3 length equals 16 residues. The germline V gene encodes CDR1 SGHVS and CDR2 FQNEAQ. For the CDR3, the DNA is TGTGCCAGCAGCTTAGACGGCGGGAGTTTCACCTACGAGCAGTACTTC. Its translation is CASSLDGGSFTYEQYF.

V usage is TRBV5-1 and J usage is TRBJ2-7; 7 bases align to TRBD1. The CDR3 contains 14 residues. The V gene end was trimmed by 4 bases and the J gene end by 3 bases; junction bases not matched to a gene: 7. Germline CDR1 SGHRS, CDR2 YFSETQ. For the CDR3, the DNA is TGCGCCAGCAGCCAACAGGGGCCCGACTACGAGCAGTACTTC. Protein: CASSQQGPDYEQYF.